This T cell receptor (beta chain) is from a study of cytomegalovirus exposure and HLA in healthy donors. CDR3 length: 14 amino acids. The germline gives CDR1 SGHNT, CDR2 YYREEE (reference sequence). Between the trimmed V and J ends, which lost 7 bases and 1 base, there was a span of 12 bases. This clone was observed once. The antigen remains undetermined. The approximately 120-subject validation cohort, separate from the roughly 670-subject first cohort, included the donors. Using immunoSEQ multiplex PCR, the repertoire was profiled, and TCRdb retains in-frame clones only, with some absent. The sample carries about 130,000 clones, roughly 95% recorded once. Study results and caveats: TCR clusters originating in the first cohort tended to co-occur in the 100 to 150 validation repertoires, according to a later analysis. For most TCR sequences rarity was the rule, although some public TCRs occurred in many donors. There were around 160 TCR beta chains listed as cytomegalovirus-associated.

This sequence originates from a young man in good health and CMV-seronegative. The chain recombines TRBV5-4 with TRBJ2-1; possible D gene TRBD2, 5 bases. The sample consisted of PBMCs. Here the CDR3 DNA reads TGTGCCAGCTCGGGAAAGGTTTCCTACAATGAGCAGTTCTTC. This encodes CASSGKVSYNEQFF.